The rows below give T cell receptor beta chains drawn from one sample of a study of OX40 agonist ivuxolimab in advanced cancers. The data were produced by immunoSEQ multiplex PCR, yet TCRdb's version contains in-frame clones alone and is incomplete. The table has 73,000 or so clones, 80% to 95% seen once. Here the sequenced sample was CD4+ or CD8+ T cells sorted from blood, taken in a trial of the OX40 agonist ivuxolimab. Receptor source: an adult with an advanced solid tumor such as melanoma, head and neck, liver or kidney cancer. Each CDR3 is given with its conserved first and last residue. A D gene is named only where the DNA matches it firmly. A clone size is listed for some rows: how often the clone was seen (once, few, many), or a class if it is expanded.

d_call j_call cdr3_length v_call clone_size cdr3_nt cdr3_aa
TRBD2 TRBJ2-1 14 TRBV9 . TGTGCCAGCGCGGGGGGGGCCCCCTACAATGAGCAGTTCTTC CASAGGAPYNEQFF
. TRBJ1-5 15 TRBV6-1 . TGTGCCAGCAGAGCCACTCGGGACAGCAATCAGCCCCAGCATTTT CASRATRDSNQPQHF
. TRBJ1-1 11 TRBV7-6 . TGTGCCAGCGTGGGGGGGTCTGAAGCTTTCTTT CASVGGSEAFF
. TRBJ2-5 14 TRBV6-5 . TGTGCCAGCAGTATAGGGGCGAACCAAGAGACCCAGTACTTC CASSIGANQETQYF
. TRBJ2-1 15 TRBV6-5 . TGTGCCAGCACCAAAGGGGGATTCTCCTACAATGAGCAGTTCTTC CASTKGGFSYNEQFF
. TRBJ2-7 17 TRBV4-1 . TGCGCCAGCAGCCAAGACGGCTCAAACACAGCGTCGTCCGAGCAGTACTTC CASSQDGSNTASSEQYF
TRBD1 TRBJ2-2 15 TRBV11-3 . TGTGCCAGCAGCCTTCACAGGGGGTCGACCGGGGAGCTGTTTTTT CASSLHRGSTGELFF
. TRBJ1-6 16 TRBV19 once TGTGCCAGTAGTATAGGTGGACAGCCTTTCAATTCACCCCTCCACTTT CASSIGGQPFNSPLHF
TRBD2 TRBJ2-1 17 TRBV11-2 . TGTGCCAGCAGCTTAGATCCAGGGACTAGCTCCTACAATGAGCAGTTCTTC CASSLDPGTSSYNEQFF
TRBD1 TRBJ1-2 15 TRBV7-9 . TGTGCCAGCAGCCCAGACAGGGGGCAGGACTATGGCTACACCTTC CASSPDRGQDYGYTF
. TRBJ1-1 12 TRBV7-9 . TGTGCCAGCAGCTTGGGGGCGGCTGAAGCTTTCTTT CASSLGAAEAFF
. TRBJ2-7 12 TRBV19 once TGTGCCAGTAGTATACCGGACGGTCTTCCGTACTTC CASSIPDGLPYF
. TRBJ1-1 19 TRBV12-1 . . CASSFGPGAVWTMNTEAFF
. TRBJ2-2 16 TRBV13 . TGTGCCAGCAGCTTAAACGGCGGAAGGATGAACGGGGAGCTGTTTTTT CASSLNGGRMNGELFF
TRBD2 TRBJ2-1 15 TRBV9 . TGTGCCAGCAGCCGTAGCACTAGCGGGCAAAATGAGCAGTTCTTC CASSRSTSGQNEQFF
TRBD2 TRBJ2-7 15 TRBV9 . TGTGCCAGCAGCGTAGGCGGCGGGGGGGCGAACGAGCAGTACTTC CASSVGGGGANEQYF
TRBD1 TRBJ2-3 15 TRBV6-4 . TGTGCCAGCAGTGACGGGACAGGGGACACAGATACGCAGTATTTT CASSDGTGDTDTQYF
TRBD1 TRBJ2-7 13 TRBV2 . TGTGCCAGCAAGACAGGGCCAAGCTACGAGCAGTACTTC CASKTGPSYEQYF
. TRBJ1-1 12 TRBV29-1 . TGCAGCGTTGATCCCGGGAGCACTGAAGCTTTCTTT CSVDPGSTEAFF
. TRBJ2-7 16 TRBV7-9 . TGTGCCAGCAGCTTAGCGGGATCCCTTACCTCCTACGAGCAGTACTTC CASSLAGSLTSYEQYF
TRBD2 TRBJ2-3 15 TRBV5-6 . TGTGCCAGCGGATACCCCAGCGGGGGCACAGATACGCAGTATTTT CASGYPSGGTDTQYF
TRBD2 TRBJ2-3 15 TRBV5-1 . TGCGCCAGCAGCGGAACTAGCGGGGGCACAGATACGCAGTATTTT CASSGTSGGTDTQYF
. TRBJ2-5 19 TRBV21-1 . TGTGCCAGCAGCAATGAGGAACCACGGCCCCCCAACCAGCAAGAGACCCAGTACTTC CASSNEEPRPPNQQETQYF
. TRBJ1-5 14 TRBV7-9 . TGTGCCAGCAGCTTAGGGACGATCAATCAGCCCCAGCATTTT CASSLGTINQPQHF
. TRBJ2-3 14 TRBV27 . TGTGCCAGCAGGCGGACACTTGGCACAGATACGCAGTATTTT CASRRTLGTDTQYF
. TRBJ1-2 17 TRBV14 . TGTGCCAGCAGCCAAGAAGTTGGGGGGTTAGCCGCCTATGGCTACACCTTC CASSQEVGGLAAYGYTF
. TRBJ1-2 13 TRBV2 few TGTGCCAGCAGCTTCTTCCAGGGGTATGGCTACACCTTC CASSFFQGYGYTF
. TRBJ1-2 14 TRBV6-1 . TGTGCCAGCAGTGAGACGTTCCTCGTTTATGGCTACACCTTC CASSETFLVYGYTF
. TRBJ1-2 14 TRBV9 . TGTGCCAGCAGCCCCCCGACGGAGCACTATGGCTACACCTTC CASSPPTEHYGYTF
. TRBJ2-1 13 TRBV4-3 . TGCGCCAGCAGCCAAACTCGTTACAATGAGCAGTTCTTC CASSQTRYNEQFF
. TRBJ1-4 16 TRBV28 . TGTGCCAGCAGTTCCCTCCAGGAGAGAAGTAATGAAAAACTGTTTTTT CASSSLQERSNEKLFF
. TRBJ1-2 11 TRBV27 . TGTGCCACCCTGGACGTGGATGGCTACACCTTC CATLDVDGYTF
TRBD1 TRBJ1-1 15 TRBV6-1 . TGTGCCAGCAGTGTAGGGGACAGGGTTAACACTGAAGCTTTCTTT CASSVGDRVNTEAFF
TRBD1 TRBJ2-7 15 TRBV11-1 . TGTGCCAGCAGCTTAGGACAGGGAGTTCCCTACGAGCAGTACTTC CASSLGQGVPYEQYF
. TRBJ2-7 15 TRBV9 . TGTGCCAGCAGCGTACTACCTAGCGCCTCCTACGAGCAGTACTTC CASSVLPSASYEQYF
TRBD2 TRBJ2-1 14 TRBV7-9 . TGTGCCAGCAGCTTAGAGACTAGCTGGAATGAGCAGTTCTTC CASSLETSWNEQFF
. TRBJ1-1 14 TRBV2 once TGTGCCAGCAGTTCAGGGGATATGAACACTGAAGCTTTCTTT CASSSGDMNTEAFF
TRBD2 TRBJ2-1 14 TRBV27 . TGTGCCAGCAGTTTGGGGACTAGCGGCAATGAGCAGTTCTTC CASSLGTSGNEQFF
. TRBJ2-6 15 TRBV30 . TGTGCCTGGAGTCCACAGCCATGGGGGGCCAACGTCCTGACTTTC CAWSPQPWGANVLTF
TRBD1 TRBJ2-7 16 TRBV7-6 . TGTGCCAGCAGCCAAGCCTGGGACAGTTCGGTCTACGAGCAGTACTTC CASSQAWDSSVYEQYF
. TRBJ1-1 12 TRBV7-9 few TGTGCCAGCAGCCTACATGAGCCTGCGGCTTTCTTT CASSLHEPAAFF
. TRBJ2-1 13 TRBV14 . TGTGCCAGCAGCCAAACCCCCCGCAATGAGCAGTTCTTC CASSQTPRNEQFF
. TRBJ2-7 13 TRBV27 . TGTGCCAGCAGCGCCGGGGGTTCCTACGAGCAGTACTTC CASSAGGSYEQYF
. TRBJ2-3 15 TRBV5-6 . TGTGCCAGCAGCTTGGCGGCTGGGGGCACAGATACGCAGTATTTT CASSLAAGGTDTQYF